The text below deals with one T cell receptor (beta chain). Its antigen is unknown. These data are taken from a study of T cell responses to AZD1222 COVID-19 vaccine. Whole-study context: Second doses at about 4 or about 12 weeks were pooled.

V lost 6 bases to trimming and J lost 1 base, with 13 bases between them. The CDR3 covers 14 residues. Germline values: CDR1 KGHSH, CDR2 LQKENI. Study-wide findings and caveats: The repertoires were collected only after the peak T cell response.

Clones were sequenced by immunoSEQ multiplex PCR, and TCRdb holds only the in-frame ones, with some missing. The table has 84,000 or so clones, nearly 90% seen once. The receptor comes from an adult in good health. This chain uses TRBV18 with TRBJ2-7, with D hard to call. This material consisted of peripheral blood, taken on day 0 of AZD1222 vaccination. The CDR3 reads CASSPTEISYEQYF. In DNA, the CDR3 is TGTGCCAGCTCCCCCACAGAGATTTCCTACGAGCAGTACTTC. Full variable domain (rest looked up from reference TRBV18 and TRBJ2-7): NAGVMQNPRHLVRRRGQEARLRCSPMKGHSHVYWYRQLPEEGLKFMVYLQKENIIDESGMPKERFSAEFPKEGPSILRIQQVVRGDSAAYFCASSPTEISYEQYFGPGTRLTVT.